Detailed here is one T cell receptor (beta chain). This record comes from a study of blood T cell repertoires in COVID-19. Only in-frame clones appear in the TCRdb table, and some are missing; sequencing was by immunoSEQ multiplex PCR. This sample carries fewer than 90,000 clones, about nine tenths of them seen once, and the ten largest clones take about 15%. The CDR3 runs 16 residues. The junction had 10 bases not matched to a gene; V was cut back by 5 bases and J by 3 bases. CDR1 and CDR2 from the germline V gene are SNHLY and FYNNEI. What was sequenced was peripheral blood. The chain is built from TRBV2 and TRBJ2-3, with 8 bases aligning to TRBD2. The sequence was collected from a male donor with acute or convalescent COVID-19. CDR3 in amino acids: CASSFLPGGPTDTQYF. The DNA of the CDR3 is TGTGCCAGCAGTTTTCTCCCGGGGGGGCCAACAGATACGCAGTATTTT.